This T cell receptor beta chain came from a study of vaccination effects on CD4 cells after COVID-19. At the end of around eleven days of culture, CD4+ T cells were isolated. The table came from immunoSEQ multiplex PCR; TCRdb's copy has only in-frame clones and leaves some out. The repertoire consists of more than 60,000 clones, with approximately 72% occurring once and the leading ten covering around 25%. On this clone: What it binds is not known.

CDR3 length equals 13 residues. Trimming removed 6 bases at V and 2 bases at J, with 10 bases between. The V gene's germline CDR1 is KGHSH and CDR2 LQKENI. This TCR was recovered from a human donor who had a prior SARS-CoV-2 infection. The V call is TRBV18, the J call TRBJ2-5; no reliable D call. The sequencing used CD4+ T cells from PBMCs cultured without peptide, collected before COVID-19 vaccination. This chain's CDR3 is CASSPGLQETQYF. In DNA, the CDR3 is TGTGCCAGCTCCCCGGGTCTACAAGAGACCCAGTACTTC.